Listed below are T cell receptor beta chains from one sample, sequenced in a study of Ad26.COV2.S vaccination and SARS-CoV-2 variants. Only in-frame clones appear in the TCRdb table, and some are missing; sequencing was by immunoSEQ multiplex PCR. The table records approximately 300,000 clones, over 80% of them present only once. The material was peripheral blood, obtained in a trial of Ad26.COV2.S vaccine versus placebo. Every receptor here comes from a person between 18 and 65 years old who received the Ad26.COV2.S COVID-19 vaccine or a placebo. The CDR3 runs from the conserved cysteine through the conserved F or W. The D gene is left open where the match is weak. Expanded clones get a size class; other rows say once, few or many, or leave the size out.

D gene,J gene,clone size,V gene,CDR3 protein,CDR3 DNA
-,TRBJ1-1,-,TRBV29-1,CSVHAPEMYTEAFF,TGCAGCGTGCACGCCCCAGAGATGTACACTGAAGCTTTCTTT
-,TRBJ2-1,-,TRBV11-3,CASSLSGTYNEQFF,TGTGCCAGCAGCTTATCCGGGACATACAATGAGCAGTTCTTC
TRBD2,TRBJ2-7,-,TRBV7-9,CASSSAGNSYEQYF,TGTGCCAGCAGCTCAGCGGGGAACTCCTACGAGCAGTACTTC
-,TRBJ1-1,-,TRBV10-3,CAIMGTLNTEAFF,TGTGCCATCATGGGGACCTTGAACACTGAAGCTTTCTTT
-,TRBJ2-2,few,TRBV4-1,CASSQGSAHTGELFF,TGCGCCAGCAGCCAAGGGTCGGCCCACACCGGGGAGCTGTTTTTT
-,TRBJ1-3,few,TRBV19,CASSAPSFSGNTIYF,TGTGCCAGTAGTGCCCCGAGCTTCTCTGGAAACACCATATATTTT
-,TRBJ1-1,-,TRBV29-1,CSVMGRMNTEAFF,TGCAGCGTTATGGGAAGGATGAACACTGAAGCTTTCTTT
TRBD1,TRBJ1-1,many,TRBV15,CATSRDVQGAGTEAFF,TGTGCCACCAGCAGAGATGTTCAGGGGGCAGGGACTGAAGCTTTCTTT
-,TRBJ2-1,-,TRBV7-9,CASSLDPGSGQFF,TGTGCCAGCAGCTTAGATCCGGGTTCGGGGCAGTTCTTC
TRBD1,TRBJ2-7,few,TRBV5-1,CASSFGTGSSYEQYF,TGCGCCAGCAGCTTCGGGACAGGGTCCTCCTACGAGCAGTACTTC
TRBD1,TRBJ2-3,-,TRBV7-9,CASSPTGGSTDTQYF,TGTGCCAGCAGCCCGACAGGGGGGTCCACAGATACGCAGTATTTT
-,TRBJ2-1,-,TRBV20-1,CSARNGNEQFF,TGCAGTGCTAGAAATGGCAATGAGCAGTTCTTC
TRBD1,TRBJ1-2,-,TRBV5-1,CASSIGQGYGYTF,TGCGCCAGCAGCATAGGACAGGGGTATGGCTACACCTTC